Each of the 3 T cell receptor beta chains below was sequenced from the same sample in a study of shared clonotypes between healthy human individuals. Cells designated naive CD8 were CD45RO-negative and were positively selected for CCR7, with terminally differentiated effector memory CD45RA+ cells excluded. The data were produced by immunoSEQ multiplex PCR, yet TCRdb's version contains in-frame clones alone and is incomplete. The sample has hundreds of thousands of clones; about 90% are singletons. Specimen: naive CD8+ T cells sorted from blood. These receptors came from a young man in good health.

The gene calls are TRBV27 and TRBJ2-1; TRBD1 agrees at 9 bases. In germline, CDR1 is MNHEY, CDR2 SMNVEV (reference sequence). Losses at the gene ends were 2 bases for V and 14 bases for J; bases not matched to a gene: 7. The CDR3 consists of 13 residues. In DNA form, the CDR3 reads TGTGCCAGCAGTTTAAGTCTGAGGACAGGGGAGTTCTTC. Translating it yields CASSLSLRTGEFF.

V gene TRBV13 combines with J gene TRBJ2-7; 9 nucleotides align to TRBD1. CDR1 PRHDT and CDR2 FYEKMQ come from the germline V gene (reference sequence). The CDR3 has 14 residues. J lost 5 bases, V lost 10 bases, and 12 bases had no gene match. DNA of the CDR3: TGTGCCACCGTAAGGACAGGGGAGAGGCACGAGCAGTACTTC. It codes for CATVRTGERHEQYF.

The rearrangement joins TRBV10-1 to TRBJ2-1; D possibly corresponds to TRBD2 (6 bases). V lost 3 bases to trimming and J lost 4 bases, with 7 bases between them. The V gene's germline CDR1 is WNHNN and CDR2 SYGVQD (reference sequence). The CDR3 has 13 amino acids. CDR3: CASSDSGYNEQFF. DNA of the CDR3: TGCGCCAGCAGTGATAGCGGATACAATGAGCAGTTCTTC.